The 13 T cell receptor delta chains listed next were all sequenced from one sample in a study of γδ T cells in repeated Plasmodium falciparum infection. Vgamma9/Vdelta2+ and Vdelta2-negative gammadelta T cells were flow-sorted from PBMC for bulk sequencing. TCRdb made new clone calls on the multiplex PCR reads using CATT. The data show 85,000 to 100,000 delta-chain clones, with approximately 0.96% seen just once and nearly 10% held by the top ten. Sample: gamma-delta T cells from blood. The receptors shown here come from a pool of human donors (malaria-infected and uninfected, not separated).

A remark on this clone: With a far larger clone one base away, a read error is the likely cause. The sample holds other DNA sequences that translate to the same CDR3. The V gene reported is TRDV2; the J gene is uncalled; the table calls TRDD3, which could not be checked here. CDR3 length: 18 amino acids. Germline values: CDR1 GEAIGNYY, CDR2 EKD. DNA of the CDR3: TGTGCCTGTGACAGTCTACTGGGGGATTCACAGTACACCGATAAGCTCATCTTT. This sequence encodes CACDSLLGDSQYTDKLIF.

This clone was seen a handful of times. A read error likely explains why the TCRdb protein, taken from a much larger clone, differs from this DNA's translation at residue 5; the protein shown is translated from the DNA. DNA for the CDR3: TGTGCCTGTGACGCCTTAGTAAAGATACCGGATACGCTCACCGATAAACTCATCTTT. Translation gives CACDALVKIPDTLTDKLIF. This rearrangement joins TRDV2 to TRDJ1; 7 positions agree with TRDD3. Since TCRdb gives no J gene, matching the DNA to germline was used here to assign it. Germline CDR1 is GEAIGNYY and CDR2 is EKD. The CDR3 covers 19 residues. With V trimmed by 3 bases and J by 1 base, 19 bases remained unmatched.

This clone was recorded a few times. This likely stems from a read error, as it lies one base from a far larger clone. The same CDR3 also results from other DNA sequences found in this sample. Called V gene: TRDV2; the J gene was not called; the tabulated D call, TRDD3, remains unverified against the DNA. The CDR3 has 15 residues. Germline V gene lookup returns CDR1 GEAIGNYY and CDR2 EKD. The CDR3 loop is CACDALLGGTDKLIF. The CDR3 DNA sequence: TGTGCCTGTGACGCCTTACTGGGGGGGACCGATAAGCTCATCTTT.

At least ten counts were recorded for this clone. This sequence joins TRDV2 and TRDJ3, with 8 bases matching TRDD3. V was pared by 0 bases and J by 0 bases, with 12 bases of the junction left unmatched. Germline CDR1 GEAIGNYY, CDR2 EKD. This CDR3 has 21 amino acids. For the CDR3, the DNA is TGTGCCTGTGACACCGCGGCGGCGGGGGGATATAGCTCCTGGGACACCCGACAGATGTTTTTC. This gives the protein CACDTAAAGGYSSWDTRQMFF.

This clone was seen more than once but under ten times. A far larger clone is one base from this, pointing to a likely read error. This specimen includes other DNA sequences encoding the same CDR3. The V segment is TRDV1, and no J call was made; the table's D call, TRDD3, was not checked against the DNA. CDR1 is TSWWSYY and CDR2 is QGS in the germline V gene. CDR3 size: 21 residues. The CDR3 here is CALGERLENLLSPYYTDKLIF. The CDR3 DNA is TGTGCTCTTGGGGAACGCCTTGAGAACTTACTGAGCCCTTATTACACCGATAAACTCATCTTC.

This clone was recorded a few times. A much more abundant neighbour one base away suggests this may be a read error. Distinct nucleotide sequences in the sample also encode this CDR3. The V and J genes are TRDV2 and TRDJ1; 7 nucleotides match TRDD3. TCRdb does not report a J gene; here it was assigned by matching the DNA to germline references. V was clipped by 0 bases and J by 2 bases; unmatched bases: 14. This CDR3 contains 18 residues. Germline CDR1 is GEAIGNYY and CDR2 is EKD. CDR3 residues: CACDTLPVPGGGTDKLIF. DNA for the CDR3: TGTGCCTGTGACACCCTTCCCGTACCTGGGGGGGGAACCGATAAACTCATCTTT.

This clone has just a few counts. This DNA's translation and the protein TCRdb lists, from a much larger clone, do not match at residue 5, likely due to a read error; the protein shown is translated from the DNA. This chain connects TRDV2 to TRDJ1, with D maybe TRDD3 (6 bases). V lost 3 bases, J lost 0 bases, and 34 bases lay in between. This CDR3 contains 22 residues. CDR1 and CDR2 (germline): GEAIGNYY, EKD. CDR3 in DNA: TGTGCCTGTGACCTCATTTTGGCTGGGGACCCTAGTAGGGTCTTCGACACCGATAAACTCATCTTT. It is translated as CACDLILAGDPSRVFDTDKLIF.

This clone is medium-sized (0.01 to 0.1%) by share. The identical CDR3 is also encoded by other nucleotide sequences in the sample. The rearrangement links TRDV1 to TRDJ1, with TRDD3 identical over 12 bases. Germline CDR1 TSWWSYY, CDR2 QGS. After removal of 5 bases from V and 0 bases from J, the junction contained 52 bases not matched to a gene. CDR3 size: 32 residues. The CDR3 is CALGTPIPGHSRTTHSRDWGIPLIRYTDKLIF. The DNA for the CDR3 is TGTGCTCTTGGGACTCCAATACCCGGCCACTCCCGCACTACCCACTCCCGAGACTGGGGGATACCCCTGATTCGTTACACCGATAAACTCATCTTT.

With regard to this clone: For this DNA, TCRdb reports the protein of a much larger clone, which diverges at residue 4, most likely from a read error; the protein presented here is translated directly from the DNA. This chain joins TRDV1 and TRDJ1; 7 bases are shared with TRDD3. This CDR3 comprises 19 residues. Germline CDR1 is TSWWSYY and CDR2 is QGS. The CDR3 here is CALVERSSTRGMEPDKLIF. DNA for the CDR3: TGTGCTCTTGTGGAACGGTCCAGCACTCGGGGGATGGAACCCGATAAACTCATCTTT.

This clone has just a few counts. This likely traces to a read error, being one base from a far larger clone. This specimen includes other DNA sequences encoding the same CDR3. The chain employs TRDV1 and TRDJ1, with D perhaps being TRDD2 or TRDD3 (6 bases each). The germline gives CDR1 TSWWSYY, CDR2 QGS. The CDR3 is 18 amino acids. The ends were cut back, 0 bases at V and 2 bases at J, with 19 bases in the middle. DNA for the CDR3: TGTGCTCTTGGGGAACTAAGTCCTACAGAGGATACAACCGATAAACTCATCTTT. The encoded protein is CALGELSPTEDTTDKLIF.

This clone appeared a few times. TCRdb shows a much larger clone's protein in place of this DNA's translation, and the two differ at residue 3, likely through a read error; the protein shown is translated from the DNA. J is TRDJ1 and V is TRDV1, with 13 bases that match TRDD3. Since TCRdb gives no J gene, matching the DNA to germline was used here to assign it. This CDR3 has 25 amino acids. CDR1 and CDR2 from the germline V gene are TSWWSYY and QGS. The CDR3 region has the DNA TGTGCTATTGGGGAACTACAGTCTTCCTACACAAAAACTGGGGGATACGCGTCCTCCCCCGATAAACTCATCTTT. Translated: CAIGELQSSYTKTGGYASSPDKLIF.

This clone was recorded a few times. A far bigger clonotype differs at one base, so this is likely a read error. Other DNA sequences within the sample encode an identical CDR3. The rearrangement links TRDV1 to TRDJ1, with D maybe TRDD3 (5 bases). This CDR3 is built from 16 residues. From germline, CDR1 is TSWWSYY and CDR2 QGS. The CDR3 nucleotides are TGTGCTCTCGGGGAATTCTGTACTGGTCCAAGTGTTAAACTCATCTTT. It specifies CALGEFCTGPSVKLIF.

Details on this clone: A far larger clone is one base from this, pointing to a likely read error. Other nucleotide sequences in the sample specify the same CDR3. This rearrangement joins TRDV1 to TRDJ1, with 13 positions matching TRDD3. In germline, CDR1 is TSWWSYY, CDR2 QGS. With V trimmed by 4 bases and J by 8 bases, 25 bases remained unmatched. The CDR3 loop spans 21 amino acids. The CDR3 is CALGGAPYPVLGDTLPFKLIF. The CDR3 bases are TGTGCTCTTGGGGGTGCCCCCTACCCTGTACTGGGGGATACGCTCCCCTTCAAACTCATCTTT.